Detailed here is one T cell receptor (beta chain). Its antigen is undetermined. Primers included in the PCR were 60 Vbeta and 13 Jbeta primers. Sequencing used immunoSEQ multiplex PCR; TCRdb keeps in-frame clones, though not all of them. The sample shows more than 250,000 clones, about 90% of them seen only once. This specimen belongs to a study of cytomegalovirus exposure and HLA in healthy donors. Broader study findings: The authors considered a cluster of highly shared sequence variants likely to be a sequencing artifact. Productive rates of about 87% or about 30% were seen for most TCR beta V segments in an earlier analysis.

CDR1 SGHTA and CDR2 FQGTGA come from the germline V gene. Trimming stripped 5 bases from V and 6 bases from J, with 14 bases between. The CDR3 covers 13 residues. The sequence derives from a woman between 18 and 30 years old in good health and CMV-seronegative. V gene TRBV7-3 combines with J gene TRBJ2-7; TRBD1 is a possible D gene (5 bases). The sequencing input was PBMCs. CDR3 residues: CASSLDLGAEQYF. The CDR3 nucleotides read TGTGCCAGCAGCCTAGACCTTGGGGCCGAGCAGTACTTC.